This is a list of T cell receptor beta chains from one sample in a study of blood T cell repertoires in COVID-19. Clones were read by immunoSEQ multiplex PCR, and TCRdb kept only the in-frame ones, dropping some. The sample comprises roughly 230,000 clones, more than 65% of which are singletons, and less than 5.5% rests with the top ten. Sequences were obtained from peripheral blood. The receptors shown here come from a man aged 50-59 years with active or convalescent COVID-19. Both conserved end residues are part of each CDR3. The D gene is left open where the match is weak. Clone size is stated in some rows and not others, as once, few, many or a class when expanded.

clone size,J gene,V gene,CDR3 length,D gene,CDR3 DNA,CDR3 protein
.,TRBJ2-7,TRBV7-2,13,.,TGTGCCAGCAGCTTAGGTCGCCTCAGGGAGCAGTACTTC,CASSLGRLREQYF
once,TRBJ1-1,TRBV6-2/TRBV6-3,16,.,TGTGCCAGCAGTTACTCGGGGGGAGGGGAAGGCACTGAAGCTTTCTTT,CASSYSGGGEGTEAFF
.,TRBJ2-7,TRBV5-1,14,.,TGCGCCAGCAGCTCCGTTCGGGGAGGTGTCGAGCAGTACTTC,CASSSVRGGVEQYF
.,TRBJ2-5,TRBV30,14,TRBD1,TGTGCCTGGAGTGATGGACAGGGCTATGAGACCCAGTACTTC,CAWSDGQGYETQYF
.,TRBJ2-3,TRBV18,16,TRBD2,TGTGCCAGCTCCCTCGGGCGAGCGGGGGTTACAGATACGCAGTATTTT,CASSLGRAGVTDTQYF
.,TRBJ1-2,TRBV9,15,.,TGTGCCAGCAGAGCTGGAAGGGGAGGGAACTATGGCTACACCTTC,CASRAGRGGNYGYTF
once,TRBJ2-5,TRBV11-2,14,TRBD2,TGTGCCAGCACCTCCTCGGGGCGGGGGGAGACCCAGTACTTC,CASTSSGRGETQYF
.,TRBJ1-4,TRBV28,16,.,TGTGCCAGCAGTTCCCCCGCGGGTGCAACTAATGAAAAACTGTTTTTT,CASSSPAGATNEKLFF
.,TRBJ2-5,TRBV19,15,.,TGTGCCAGTAGTATAGTGGGGGGTTGGCAAGAGACCCAGTACTTC,CASSIVGGWQETQYF
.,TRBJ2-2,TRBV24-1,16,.,TGTGCCACCAGTGATGCCTCGGCAGGAAAAACCGGGGAGCTGTTTTTT,CATSDASAGKTGELFF
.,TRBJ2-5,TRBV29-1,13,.,TGCAGCGTCTCATGGGGCGGGGAAGAGACCCAGTACTTC,CSVSWGGEETQYF
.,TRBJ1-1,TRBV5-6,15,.,TGTGCCAGCAGCTCCTCAGGGGCGGCCGACACTGAAGCTTTCTTT,CASSSSGAADTEAFF
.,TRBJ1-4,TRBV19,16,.,TGTGCCAGTAGTGATGCGGGGACCAACTACGGCGAAAAACTGTTTTTT,CASSDAGTNYGEKLFF
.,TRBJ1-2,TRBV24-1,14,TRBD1,TGTGCCACCAGTGATATGGACAGGGTGGAAGGCTACACCTTC,CATSDMDRVEGYTF
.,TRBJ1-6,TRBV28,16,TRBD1,TGTGCCAGCAGTCTTTCAGGGGGTAGGAATAATTCACCCCTCCACTTT,CASSLSGGRNNSPLHF
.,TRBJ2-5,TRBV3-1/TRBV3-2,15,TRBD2,TGTGCCAGCAGCCAAACTAGCGGGGTCCAAGAGACCCAGTACTTC,CASSQTSGVQETQYF
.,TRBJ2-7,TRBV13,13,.,TGTGCCAGCAGCTCGGGGGAATCCTACGAGCAGTACTTC,CASSSGESYEQYF
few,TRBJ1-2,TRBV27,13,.,TGTGCCAGCAGTCCCGAGGGTAACTATGGCTACACCTTC,CASSPEGNYGYTF
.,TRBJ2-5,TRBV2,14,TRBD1,TGTGCCAGCACGAACAGGGGACACCAAGAGACCCAGTACTTC,CASTNRGHQETQYF
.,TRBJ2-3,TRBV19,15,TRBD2,TGTGCCAGTAGTAGGACTAGCGGACGCACAGATACGCAGTATTTT,CASSRTSGRTDTQYF
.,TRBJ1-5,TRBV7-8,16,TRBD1,TGTGCCAGCAGCTCCCACGTAGGACAGGGGGGTCAGCCCCAGCATTTT,CASSSHVGQGGQPQHF
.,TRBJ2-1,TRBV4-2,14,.,TGTGCCAGCAGCCAAGTATCAGGGGTAAATGAGCAGTTCTTC,CASSQVSGVNEQFF
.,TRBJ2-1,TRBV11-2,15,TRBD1,TGTGCCAGCAGCTCTACAGGGGCCCCCGGCAATGAGCAGTTCTTC,CASSSTGAPGNEQFF
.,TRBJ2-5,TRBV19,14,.,TGTGCCAGTAGTGACACCTACGTCCAAGAGACCCAGTACTTC,CASSDTYVQETQYF
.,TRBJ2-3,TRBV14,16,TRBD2,TGTGCCAGCAGCCAAGGATGGCGGGGGGGCTCAGATACGCAGTATTTT,CASSQGWRGGSDTQYF
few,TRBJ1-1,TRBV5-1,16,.,TGCGCCAGCAGCTTGGCCGGGGCGGGGCTGAACACTGAAGCTTTCTTT,CASSLAGAGLNTEAFF
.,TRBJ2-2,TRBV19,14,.,TGTGCCAGTAGTATAAGTAGGAACACCGGGGAGCTGTTTTTT,CASSISRNTGELFF
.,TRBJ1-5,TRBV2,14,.,TGTGCCAGCAGTGAACCAGACAGGAATCAGCCCCAGCATTTT,CASSEPDRNQPQHF
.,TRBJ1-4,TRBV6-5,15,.,TGTGCCAGCCGGTTTGCGCTCTCACTACCTGAAAAACTGTTTTTT,CASRFALSLPEKLFF
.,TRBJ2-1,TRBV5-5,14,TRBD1,TGTGCCAGCAGGCGGACAGGGGGCGTAGATGAGCAGTTCTTC,CASRRTGGVDEQFF
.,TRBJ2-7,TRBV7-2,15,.,TGTGCCAGCAGCTTAGCGTTAGGGGCGACACGGGAGCAGTACTTC,CASSLALGATREQYF
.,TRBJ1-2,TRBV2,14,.,TGTGCCAGCAGTGAGGACAGTTCGGACTATGGCTACACCTTC,CASSEDSSDYGYTF
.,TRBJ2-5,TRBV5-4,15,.,TGTGCCAGCAGCTTGGACGGGAATCTCGGTGAGACCCAGTACTTC,CASSLDGNLGETQYF
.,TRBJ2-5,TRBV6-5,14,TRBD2,TGTGCCAGCAGCCTCCGGGGGGGCCAAGAGACCCAGTACTTC,CASSLRGGQETQYF
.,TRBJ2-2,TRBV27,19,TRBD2,TGTGCCAGGAAATCCGGGACTAGCGGGGGGAACAATAACACCGGGGAGCTGTTTTTT,CARKSGTSGGNNNTGELFF
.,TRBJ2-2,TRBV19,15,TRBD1,TGTGCCAGTACCCTGGGGACAGGGGGCACCGGGGAGCTGTTTTTT,CASTLGTGGTGELFF
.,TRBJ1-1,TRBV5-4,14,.,TGTGCCAGCAGCCTTGGACAGCCGAACACTGAAGCTTTCTTT,CASSLGQPNTEAFF
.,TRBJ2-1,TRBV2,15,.,TGTGCCAGCACCCATAGGGGGAGCTCCTACAATGAGCAGTTCTTC,CASTHRGSSYNEQFF
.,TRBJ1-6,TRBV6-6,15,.,TGTGCCAGCAGTTACCAGGGGAAGGATAATTCACCCCTCCACTTT,CASSYQGKDNSPLHF
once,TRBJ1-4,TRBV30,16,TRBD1,TGTGCCTGGAGTGACGCCCGGGACAGGGTGGGTGAAAAACTGTTTTTT,CAWSDARDRVGEKLFF
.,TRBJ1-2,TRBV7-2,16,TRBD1,TGTGCCAGCAGCCTCCCGGGGGCAGGGGGCCTCTATGGCTACACCTTC,CASSLPGAGGLYGYTF
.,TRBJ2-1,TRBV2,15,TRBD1,TGTGCCAGCAGTGAAGATCGGACAGGGACGAATGAGCAGTTCTTC,CASSEDRTGTNEQFF
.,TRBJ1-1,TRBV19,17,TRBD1,TGTGCCAGTAGTATAAAGGGACAGGGGGTAACGAACACTGAAGCTTTCTTT,CASSIKGQGVTNTEAFF
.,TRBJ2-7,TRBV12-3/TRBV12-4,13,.,TGTGCCAGCAGTTTAAAAAGGGACAACGAGCAGTACTTC,CASSLKRDNEQYF
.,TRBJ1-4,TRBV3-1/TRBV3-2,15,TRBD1,TGTGCCAGCAGCCTCAGGGGGCCAACTAATGAAAAACTGTTTTTT,CASSLRGPTNEKLFF
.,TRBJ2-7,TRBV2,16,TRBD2,TGTGCCAGCAGCTGGACTAGCGGGGGGTCTACCTACGAGCAGTACTTC,CASSWTSGGSTYEQYF
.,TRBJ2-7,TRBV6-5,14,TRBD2,TGTGCCAGCAGTTCCGGAGCGGGGGGAGGCGAGCAGTACTTC,CASSSGAGGGEQYF
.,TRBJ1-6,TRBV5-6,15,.,TGTGCCAGCAGCTTGGAACGGGAAGTCAATTCACCCCTCCACTTT,CASSLEREVNSPLHF
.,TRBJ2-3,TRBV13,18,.,TGTGCCAGCAGCTTGAGGGTGGGTTCACCTAGGAGCACAGATACGCAGTATTTT,CASSLRVGSPRSTDTQYF
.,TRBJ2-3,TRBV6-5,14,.,TGTGCCAGCGCCTCACTAGGACCGGCAGATACGCAGTATTTT,CASASLGPADTQYF
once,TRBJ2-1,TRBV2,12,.,TGTGCCAGCACGGACAGATACAATGAGCAGTTCTTC,CASTDRYNEQFF
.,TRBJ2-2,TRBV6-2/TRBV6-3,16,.,TGTGCCAGCAGTTACCCAAAAGGACTGAACACCGGGGAGCTGTTTTTT,CASSYPKGLNTGELFF
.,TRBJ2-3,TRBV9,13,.,TGTGCCAGCAGCGCTCAGGGCAGTAATACGCAGTATTTT,CASSAQGSNTQYF
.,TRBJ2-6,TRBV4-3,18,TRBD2,TGCGCCAGCAGCCAAGATATGAGCGGGAGTACTGGGGCCAACGTCCTGACTTTC,CASSQDMSGSTGANVLTF
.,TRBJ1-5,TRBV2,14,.,TGTGCCAGCAGTGGGCCGACGGGGGATCAGCCCCAGCATTTT,CASSGPTGDQPQHF